This TCR beta chain was profiled in a study of blood T cell repertoires in COVID-19. Study-wide background: Sites in the United States, Italy and Spain provided acute and convalescent COVID-19 samples. From T cells, B-cell-depleted T cells, or PBMCs came the material, which was cDNA or gDNA.

The table came from immunoSEQ multiplex PCR; TCRdb's copy has only in-frame clones and leaves some out. In the table there are nearly 350,000 clones, 88% of which are singletons. The V gene's germline CDR1 is SEHNR and CDR2 FQNEAQ (reference sequence). V was cut by 3 bases and J by 3 bases, with 11 bases left in between. This CDR3 is 15 amino acids long. Sequencing used peripheral blood. V is TRBV7-9 and J is TRBJ1-4, with D possibly matching TRBD1 (5 bases). This receptor was taken from a woman in her seventies with COVID-19, enrolled during active disease. The CDR3 DNA sequence: TGTGCCAGCAGCTTCCAGGGCTCACCTAATGAAAAACTGTTTTTT. Translation gives CASSFQGSPNEKLFF.